Below are 30 T cell receptor beta chains sequenced from a single sample in a study of blood T cell repertoires in COVID-19. Profiling relied on immunoSEQ multiplex PCR, and the TCRdb table lists in-frame clones only, not all of them. The sample carries about 99,000 clones, around 90% recorded once. Source material: peripheral blood. The receptors here all came from a woman aged 55-69 years with acute or convalescent COVID-19.

V and J are TRBV25-1 and TRBJ1-2, with D perhaps TRBD1 (5 bases). Germline CDR1 MGHDK, CDR2 SYGVNS. V was trimmed by 4 bases and J by 5 bases, leaving 14 bases between them. The CDR3 runs to 14 residues. CDR3 nucleotides: TGTGCCAGCAGTGGTGGGGCCGGATCTTATGGCTACACCTTC. This gives the protein CASSGGAGSYGYTF.

The V gene is TRBV5-1, the J gene TRBJ2-1; 7 bases are shared with TRBD2. The CDR3 length is 17 residues. Looked up from germline, CDR1 is SGHRS and CDR2 is YFSETQ. Trimming took 0 bases from V and 0 from J; bases not matched to a gene: 6. In nucleotides, the CDR3 is TGCGCCAGCAGCTTGGCCGGGCTAGCGGCCTCCTACAATGAGCAGTTCTTC. As protein: CASSLAGLAASYNEQFF.

V usage is TRBV7-3 and J usage is TRBJ1-1; 7 bases match TRBD1. Trimming removed 4 bases from V and 7 bases from J; junction bases left unmatched: 6. Looked up from germline, CDR1 is SGHTA and CDR2 is FQGTGA. CDR3 length equals 13 residues. CDR3: CASSSGRDSEAFF. CDR3 DNA sequence: TGTGCCAGCAGCTCGGGTCGGGACAGTGAAGCTTTCTTT.

The sample holds one count of this clone. This chain links TRBV7-6 with TRBJ2-5, with 7 bases identical to TRBD2. The CDR3 loop spans 17 amino acids. Trimming took 1 base from V and 1 from J; bases not matched to a gene: 9. The germline V gene encodes CDR1 SGHVS and CDR2 FNYEAQ. The CDR3 nucleotides are TGTGCCAGCAGCTTAGATCGGGGAGGGGTCCGCCAAGAGACCCAGTACTTC. Its protein is CASSLDRGGVRQETQYF.

The V and J genes are TRBV2 and TRBJ1-5, with TRBD1 identical over 7 bases. Germline CDR1 and CDR2: SNHLY and FYNNEI. The CDR3 loop spans 14 amino acids. Trimming at V came to 6 bases and at J to 2 bases, leaving 4 bases not matched to a gene. The CDR3 nucleotides are TGTGCCAGCAGACAGGGGTTGGGCAATCAGCCCCAGCATTTT. It encodes CASRQGLGNQPQHF.

This clone was found once. The rearrangement uses TRBV3-1 (or the pseudogene TRBV3-2) and TRBJ2-2; 9 bases fit TRBD2. CDR1 is LGHDT, CDR2 YNNKEL, per germline (reference sequence). This CDR3 has 18 residues. J lost 1 base, V lost 3 bases, and 9 bases had no gene match. Here the CDR3 reads CASSQTPGLARNTGELFF. Written as DNA, the CDR3 is TGTGCCAGCAGCCAGACTCCGGGACTAGCCCGGAACACCGGGGAGCTGTTTTTT.

This clone was seen just once. V and J are TRBV5-1 and TRBJ2-5; D gene ambiguous. The V end lost 2 bases, the J end lost 1 base, and 9 bases lay between the germline ends. CDR3 length: 14 residues. Germline CDR1 is SGHRS and CDR2 is YFSETQ. Here the CDR3 DNA reads TGCGCCAGCAGCTTAATAACTATCCAAGAGACCCAGTACTTC. Translated, it gives CASSLITIQETQYF.

The chain employs TRBV30 and TRBJ1-4, with no clear D. Germline V gene sequence: CDR1 GTSNPN, CDR2 SVGIG (reference sequence). The CDR3 extends over 15 amino acids. V lost 2 bases and J 7 bases, leaving 17 bases between the germline ends. The CDR3 reads CAWSTPRLRGEKLFF. The CDR3, as DNA: TGTGCCTGGAGTACCCCTAGACTGCGAGGTGAAAAACTGTTTTTT.

This chain links TRBV3-1 (or the pseudogene TRBV3-2) with TRBJ2-3, with 7 bases that match TRBD1. V lost 1 base and J lost 2; bases outside the gene matches: 6. From germline, CDR1 is LGHDT and CDR2 YNNKEL (reference sequence). This CDR3 is built from 16 residues. The CDR3 DNA reads TGTGCCAGCAGCCAAGCAGGGACAGTGATCACAGATACGCAGTATTTT. Translated: CASSQAGTVITDTQYF.

This chain uses TRBV29-1 with TRBJ2-2; the D gene is possibly TRBD1 (5 bases). Germline V gene data show CDR1 as SQVTM and CDR2 as ANQGSEA. The CDR3 spans 14 residues. V lost 6 bases and J 0 bases, leaving 11 bases between the germline ends. For the CDR3, the DNA is TGCAGCGTCCGCAGGGAAACGAACACCGGGGAGCTGTTTTTT. Protein: CSVRRETNTGELFF.

The chain uses TRBV3-1 (or the pseudogene TRBV3-2) and TRBJ2-1; D is perhaps TRBD1 (7 bases). Looked up from germline, CDR1 is LGHDT and CDR2 is YNNKEL (reference sequence). V was cut by 1 base and J by 5 bases, with 18 bases left in between. This CDR3 is built from 17 residues. The CDR3 spells CASSQVTGLGGHNEQFF. DNA for the CDR3: TGTGCCAGCAGCCAAGTGACAGGGCTCGGGGGCCACAATGAGCAGTTCTTC.

This clone has only a few counts. This rearrangement joins TRBV10-3 to TRBJ2-5; TRBD2 aligns across 7 bases. J was trimmed by 4 bases and V by 8 bases; bases with no gene match: 1. This CDR3 has 11 amino acids. Germline CDR1 reads ENHRY; CDR2 reads SYGVKD. The CDR3 DNA reads as TGTGCCATCGGGGGGGGAGAGACCCAGTACTTC. Protein product: CAIGGGETQYF.

The chain couples TRBV5-8 to TRBJ1-2; no clear D. V dropped 6 bases and J dropped 1 base, with 19 bases sitting between them. Per the germline V gene, CDR1 is SGHTS and CDR2 is YDEGEE. CDR3 length: 16 amino acids. The CDR3 loop is CASTAWAPLFNYGYTF. Here the CDR3 DNA reads TGTGCCAGCACCGCTTGGGCGCCCCTTTTTAACTATGGCTACACCTTC. The entire variable domain, with the rest obtained from reference TRBV5-8 and TRBJ1-2, is as follows: EAGVTQSPTHLIKTRGQQATLRCSPISGHTSVYWYQQALGLGLQFLLWYDEGEERNRGNFPPRFSGRQFPNYSSELNVNALELEDSALYLCASTAWAPLFNYGYTFGSGTRLTVV.

The V and J genes are TRBV28 and TRBJ1-5; no firm D call. CDR3 length equals 14 residues. Trimming removed 5 bases at V and 7 bases at J, with 15 bases between. The germline gives CDR1 MDHEN, CDR2 SYDVKM. The CDR3 region is CASSLPGPGQPQHF. CDR3 bases: TGTGCCAGCAGTCTGCCTGGACCGGGGCAGCCCCAGCATTTT.

The rearrangement joins TRBV5-1 to TRBJ2-3; 8 positions agree with TRBD1. V shed 5 bases and J 0 bases; nucleotides not matched to a gene: 5. This CDR3 spans 15 amino acids. Germline assignment: CDR1 SGHRS and CDR2 YFSETQ. CDR3 protein: CASSRDRGSTDTQYF. The CDR3 DNA follows: TGCGCCAGCAGTCGTGACAGGGGAAGCACAGATACGCAGTATTTT.

The gene calls are TRBV28 and TRBJ2-5; 7 bases are a match to TRBD1. The CDR3 is 16 amino acids. V lost 6 bases, J lost 4 bases, and 14 bases stayed unmatched. Germline V lookup: CDR1 MDHEN, CDR2 SYDVKM. CDR3 nucleotide sequence: TGTGCCAGCAGCGACGTTACAGGGGCAAATCTAGAGACCCAGTACTTC. Its translation: CASSDVTGANLETQYF.

The rearrangement joins TRBV2 to TRBJ2-1; 7 nucleotides match TRBD1. The germline V gene encodes CDR1 SNHLY and CDR2 FYNNEI. The CDR3 consists of 13 residues. With 8 bases clipped from V and 7 bases from J, the junction kept 8 bases outside the gene matches. CDR3: CASDPDRLNEQFF. The CDR3 DNA follows: TGTGCCAGCGACCCGGACAGGTTAAATGAGCAGTTCTTC.

The chain joins TRBV2 to TRBJ2-1, with D tentatively TRBD2 (6 bases). CDR1 is SNHLY and CDR2 is FYNNEI in the germline V gene. Trimming cost V 7 bases and J 0 bases, with 10 bases left between them. The CDR3 length is 14 residues. CDR3 sequence: CASTRDSSYNEQFF. CDR3 DNA: TGTGCCAGCACTAGGGACTCCTCCTACAATGAGCAGTTCTTC.

V and J are TRBV27 and TRBJ1-6; 9 nucleotides line up with TRBD1. The CDR3 runs to 16 residues. Germline V gene lookup returns CDR1 MNHEY and CDR2 SMNVEV (reference sequence). Germline trimming cut 4 bases from V and 6 bases from J; bases unmatched to any gene: 7. CDR3 in DNA: TGTGCCAGCAGTTCCACAGGGGGCTTTACTAATTCACCCCTCCACTTT. Translating gives CASSSTGGFTNSPLHF.

Only a few counts were recorded for this clone. This chain connects TRBV24-1 to TRBJ2-7, with 10 nucleotides matching TRBD1. This CDR3 comprises 12 residues. V shed 6 bases and J 6 bases; nucleotides not matched to a gene: 1. Germline V gives CDR1 KGHDR, CDR2 SFDVKD. DNA for the CDR3: TGTGCCACCAGTAGGACAGGGGGCGAGCAGTACTTC. This translates into CATSRTGGEQYF.

The chain couples TRBV10-3 to TRBJ1-5; D uncertain. Germline CDR1 reads ENHRY; CDR2 reads SYGVKD. The CDR3 runs 12 residues. Trimming removed 11 bases from V and 3 bases from J, with 11 bases in between. CDR3 DNA sequence: TGTGCCGCCAAGGGAGACAATCAGCCCCAGCATTTT. This translates into CAAKGDNQPQHF.

The chain couples TRBV15 to TRBJ2-7; D gene uncertain. This CDR3 contains 15 residues. Trimming took off 0 bases at V and 6 bases at J, with 15 bases between the two ends. Germline V lookup: CDR1 LNHNV, CDR2 YYDKDF (reference sequence). CDR3 DNA sequence: TGTGCCACCAGCAGAGATCCCCTGAGTGTGAGCGAGCAGTACTTC. As protein: CATSRDPLSVSEQYF.

This clone was counted once. The chain recombines TRBV4-1 with TRBJ2-5; 9 bases map to TRBD2. This CDR3 has 15 residues. V was clipped by 0 bases and J by 5 bases; unmatched bases: 4. The germline CDR1 and CDR2 sequences are MGHRA and YSYEKL. The CDR3 sequence is CASSQDLAGKETQYF. In nucleotides, the CDR3 is TGCGCCAGCAGCCAAGATCTAGCGGGGAAGGAGACCCAGTACTTC.

The chain joins TRBV6-5 to TRBJ1-5; TRBD1 matches at 8 bases. J gave up 7 bases and V 6 bases, and 8 bases lay outside the gene matches. The CDR3 extends over 14 amino acids. Germline V gene lookup returns CDR1 MNHEY and CDR2 SVGAGI. CDR3 residues: CASRDRDFWQPQHF. CDR3 nucleotides: TGTGCCAGCAGGGACAGGGATTTTTGGCAGCCCCAGCATTTT.

The V gene is TRBV11-1, the J gene TRBJ1-2; 8 positions agree with TRBD1. The V gene end was trimmed by 5 bases and the J gene end by 4 bases; junction bases not matched to a gene: 3. Germline assignment: CDR1 SGHAT and CDR2 FQDESV (reference sequence). The CDR3 sequence is 13 residues long. The CDR3 sequence is CASSRGTGYGYTF. CDR3 in DNA: TGTGCCAGCAGCCGTGGGACAGGCTATGGCTACACCTTC.

The rearrangement links TRBV28 to TRBJ1-1; the D gene is possibly TRBD1 (5 bases). The germline gives CDR1 MDHEN, CDR2 SYDVKM. Between the trimmed V and J ends, which lost 6 bases and 6 bases, there was a span of 8 bases. The length of the CDR3 is 11 residues. The CDR3 loop is CASSQGSEAFF. In DNA form, the CDR3 reads TGTGCCAGCAGCCAGGGATCTGAAGCTTTCTTT.

The chain joins TRBV10-3 to TRBJ1-5, with D maybe TRBD1 (6 bases). Germline CDR1 reads ENHRY; CDR2 reads SYGVKD. The CDR3 consists of 16 residues. V lost 2 bases and J lost 4, with 15 bases in between. Here the CDR3 reads CAISERDTAFNQPQHF. DNA for the CDR3: TGTGCCATCAGTGAGCGGGACACCGCGTTTAATCAGCCCCAGCATTTT.

The chain has TRBV3-1 (or the pseudogene TRBV3-2) and TRBJ2-2; D is undetermined. Germline lookup yields CDR1 LGHDT and CDR2 YNNKEL (reference sequence). CDR3 length equals 11 residues. The V and J ends lost 2 bases and 9 bases respectively, with 4 bases between them. The CDR3 protein is CASSQNRELFF. CDR3 DNA sequence: TGTGCCAGCAGCCAAAATAGGGAGCTGTTTTTT.

The rearrangement joins TRBV9 to TRBJ2-3, with D possibly matching TRBD1 (6 bases). The CDR3 sequence is 16 residues long. CDR1 and CDR2 (germline): SGDLS, YYNGEE. V lost 0 bases and J lost 2, with 13 bases in between. The CDR3 protein is CASSVAGQGFTDTQYF. The DNA for the CDR3 is TGTGCCAGCAGCGTAGCGGGGCAGGGGTTCACAGATACGCAGTATTTT.

This sequence joins TRBV27 and TRBJ2-1; TRBD2 matches at 8 bases. Germline-derived CDR1 and CDR2 are MNHEY and SMNVEV (reference sequence). V trimming: 3 bases; J trimming: 5 bases; junction bases outside the gene matches: 3. CDR3 length equals 14 residues. CDR3 bases: TGTGCCAGCAGTTTCTGGACTAGCCACAATGAGCAGTTCTTC. It is translated as CASSFWTSHNEQFF.